What follows is one TCR beta chain and its context. Its antigen is unknown. Germline V lookup: CDR1 MNHNS, CDR2 SASEGT. With V trimmed by 5 bases and J by 1 base, 2 bases remained unmatched. The CDR3 consists of 15 residues. The data stem from a study of cytomegalovirus exposure and HLA in healthy donors. Regarding the study as a whole: As a later analysis showed, several of the most significant clusters appeared to be linked to common viral pathogens. TCR beta chain V- and J-gene trimming was linked, in a later analysis, to a missense variant in DCLRE1C. Indistinguishable V segments, including TRBV6-2 and TRBV6-3, were excluded.

Primers included in the PCR were 60 Vbeta and 13 Jbeta primers. The protocol was immunoSEQ multiplex PCR, while the TCRdb copy is restricted to in-frame clones and leaves out a portion. Of under 110,000 clones in the sample, 76% were seen once. Material for sequencing was PBMCs. V gene TRBV6-1 combines with J gene TRBJ2-4; 10 nucleotides line up with TRBD1. The receptor comes from a man aged 35 to 55 in good health and CMV-seronegative. The CDR3 region is CASSPGQGAKNIQYF. The CDR3, as DNA: TGTGCCAGCAGTCCGGGACAGGGGGCCAAAAACATTCAGTACTTC.